The 32 T cell receptor beta chains below were found in one sample sequenced in a study of T cell responses to AZD1222 COVID-19 vaccine. Here immunoSEQ multiplex PCR was the method, and the copy in TCRdb shows in-frame clones only, minus some. The sample includes about 120,000 clones, 92% of them seen just once. This sample comprised peripheral blood, obtained 28 days after the second AZD1222 dose. These receptors were obtained from an adult who received the AZD1222 COVID-19 vaccine.

Only one count was recorded for this clone. This chain links TRBV3-1 (or the pseudogene TRBV3-2) with TRBJ1-3; D uncertain. The ends were cut back, 6 bases at V and 4 bases at J, with 7 bases in the middle. The CDR3 is 12 amino acids. Germline lookup yields CDR1 LGHDT and CDR2 YNNKEL (reference sequence). The CDR3 reads CASSPDGNTIYF. The CDR3 region has the DNA TGTGCCAGCAGTCCGGACGGAAACACCATATATTTT.

The chain has TRBV6-1 and TRBJ2-7; a weak D match, TRBD1 (6 bases). The CDR3 covers 14 residues. Germline assignment: CDR1 MNHNS and CDR2 SASEGT. The ends were cut back, 2 bases at V and 2 bases at J, with 10 bases in the middle. CDR3 sequence: CASSERGQPYEQYF. In DNA form, the CDR3 reads TGTGCCAGCAGTGAAAGAGGACAGCCCTACGAGCAGTACTTC.

This chain uses TRBV3-1 (or the pseudogene TRBV3-2) with TRBJ2-1, with D possibly matching TRBD1 (6 bases). The CDR3 runs 16 residues. Trimming shortened V by 0 bases and J by 6 bases, and 15 bases separated the two germline ends. Germline V lookup: CDR1 LGHDT, CDR2 YNNKEL (reference sequence). The CDR3 region has the DNA TGTGCCAGCAGCCAAGAGGGGGCCCTTCTCCTCAATGAGCAGTTCTTC. Translating it yields CASSQEGALLLNEQFF.

The V call is TRBV28, the J call TRBJ1-2; 9 bases fit TRBD1. CDR3 length: 13 residues. CDR1 MDHEN and CDR2 SYDVKM come from the germline V gene. The V gene end was trimmed by 6 bases and the J gene end by 5 bases; junction bases not matched to a gene: 4. CDR3 protein: CASRRQGGYGYTF. The CDR3 nucleotides are TGTGCCAGCAGACGACAGGGGGGTTATGGCTACACCTTC.

The chain couples TRBV5-6 to TRBJ2-7, with 13 bases that match TRBD2. This CDR3 region has 18 residues. V lost 7 bases and J lost 3; bases outside the gene matches: 16. Germline V CDR1 and CDR2: SGHDT, YYEEEE. DNA for the CDR3: TGTGCCAGCTACAGGACTAGCGGGAGAGAGGGAACTCACTACGAGCAGTACTTC. Its translation is CASYRTSGREGTHYEQYF.

The V call is TRBV7-6, the J call TRBJ2-5; D is unclear. The germline gives CDR1 SGHVS, CDR2 FNYEAQ. The CDR3 runs to 12 residues. The V end lost 3 bases, the J end lost 4 bases, and 6 bases lay between the germline ends. In nucleotides, the CDR3 is TGTGCCAGCAGCTTTATGGGAGAGACCCAGTACTTC. It specifies CASSFMGETQYF.

V usage is TRBV7-9 and J usage is TRBJ1-5; 8 bases are a match to TRBD1. Germline CDR1 is SEHNR and CDR2 is FQNEAQ (reference sequence). The J segment lost 5 bases and the V segment lost 1 base, leaving 7 bases of the junction unmatched. This CDR3 has 16 amino acids. CDR3 protein: CASSLEGAGGDQPQHF. CDR3 DNA sequence: TGTGCCAGCAGCTTAGAAGGGGCAGGGGGCGATCAGCCCCAGCATTTT.

The chain employs TRBV20-1 and TRBJ1-3, with D tentatively TRBD1 (5 bases). The CDR3 extends over 14 amino acids. V was shortened by 4 bases and J by 2 bases, with 12 bases between the two germline ends. CDR1 is DFQATT and CDR2 is SNEGSKA in the germline V gene (reference sequence). The CDR3 DNA is TGCAGTGCTACTGATGGGGCCGCTGGAAACACCATATATTTT. Amino acids: CSATDGAAGNTIYF.

This chain connects TRBV6-4 to TRBJ2-3; 10 positions match TRBD2. The CDR3 totals 14 residues. V gave up 3 bases and J gave up 4 bases; unmatched junction bases: 1. The germline gives CDR1 MRHNA, CDR2 SNTAGT. DNA of the CDR3: TGTGCCAGCAGTGAAAGCGGGGGGGCAGATACGCAGTATTTT. This encodes CASSESGGADTQYF.

The V and J genes are TRBV29-1 and TRBJ2-1, with a weak D call TRBD1 (6 bases). V lost 6 bases, J lost 7 bases, and 13 bases lay in between. The germline gives CDR1 SQVTM, CDR2 ANQGSEA. The length of the CDR3 is 12 residues. The DNA of the CDR3 is TGCAGCGTCAAGGGGGTTAGGAATGAGCAGTTCTTC. Amino acids: CSVKGVRNEQFF.

The J gene is TRBJ1-1, the V gene TRBV28; tentative D call: TRBD1 (6 bases). This CDR3 spans 15 amino acids. The germline V and J ends were trimmed by 6 bases and 5 bases, with 19 bases remaining between them. The germline V gene encodes CDR1 MDHEN and CDR2 SYDVKM. The CDR3 DNA follows: TGTGCCAGCAGCCTAAGACAGGCTGGGAGGACTGAAGCTTTCTTT. It yields the protein CASSLRQAGRTEAFF.

The rearrangement links TRBV9 to TRBJ2-2; 8 nucleotides match TRBD2. The CDR3 is 18 amino acids. The ends lost 4 bases at V and 5 bases at J; junction bases unmatched: 16. Germline V gene lookup returns CDR1 SGDLS and CDR2 YYNGEE. The CDR3 here is CASSKSLGGAVRTGELFF. CDR3 bases: TGTGCCAGCAGCAAGTCCCTCGGGGGGGCTGTAAGGACCGGGGAGCTGTTTTTT.

The V call is TRBV29-1, the J call TRBJ1-1, with 7 nucleotides matching TRBD1. The CDR3 totals 12 residues. CDR1 is SQVTM, CDR2 ANQGSEA, per germline. J lost 3 bases, V lost 6 bases, and 4 bases had no gene match. CDR3 protein: CSVRQGHTEAFF. CDR3 coding DNA: TGCAGCGTAAGACAGGGACACACTGAAGCTTTCTTT. Full variable domain (outside the CDR3, taken from reference TRBV29-1 and TRBJ1-1): SAVISQKPSRDICQRGTSLTIQCQVDSQVTMMFWYRQQPGQSLTLIATANQGSEATYESGFVIDKFPISRPNLTFSTLTVSNMSPEDSSIYLCSVRQGHTEAFFGQGTRLTVV.

The V gene is TRBV28, the J gene TRBJ2-1; D is ambiguous. There are 13 residues in the CDR3. Between the trimmed V and J ends, which lost 7 bases and 4 bases, there was a span of 11 bases. CDR1 MDHEN and CDR2 SYDVKM come from the germline V gene. The CDR3 DNA is TGTGCCAGCAAATCAGAAAGGTACAATGAGCAGTTCTTC. Translating it yields CASKSERYNEQFF.

This clone was seen only a few times. V gene TRBV27 combines with J gene TRBJ2-1; 8 nucleotides match TRBD2. CDR1 and CDR2 (germline): MNHEY, SMNVEV (reference sequence). Germline trimming cut 5 bases from V and 6 bases from J; bases unmatched to any gene: 21. This CDR3 comprises 19 residues. The CDR3 spells CASSAFLTRPPGGSNEQFF. CDR3 in DNA: TGTGCCAGCAGTGCATTCCTTACACGTCCACCGGGAGGGTCCAATGAGCAGTTCTTC.

The chain couples TRBV18 to TRBJ1-5, with a weak D call TRBD1 (6 bases). This CDR3 is 14 amino acids long. V was clipped by 3 bases and J by 5 bases, with 11 bases between them. Germline loops: CDR1 KGHSH, CDR2 LQKENI. DNA for the CDR3: TGTGCCAGCTCACCTCAACAGGGATATCAGCCCCAGCATTTT. Its protein product is CASSPQQGYQPQHF.

The chain links TRBV6-5 to TRBJ1-2; D is unresolved. Deletions cut 3 bases from V and 11 bases from J, with 10 bases between. Per the germline V gene, CDR1 is MNHEY and CDR2 is SVGAGI. This CDR3 contains 11 residues. CDR3 in amino acids: CASSYLASYTF. In nucleotides, the CDR3 is TGTGCCAGCAGTTATCTTGCCTCGTACACCTTC.

The chain carries TRBV28 and TRBJ2-1; TRBD2 matches at 8 bases. There are 14 residues in the CDR3. With 4 bases clipped from V and 2 bases from J, the junction kept 1 base outside the gene matches. In germline, CDR1 is MDHEN, CDR2 SYDVKM. The CDR3 nucleotides read TGTGCCAGCAGTTCCGGGAGGGCCTACAATGAGCAGTTCTTC. It encodes CASSSGRAYNEQFF.

The CDR3 region has the DNA TGTGCCAGCAGCCGGACAGGGTCAAACACAGATACGCAGTATTTT. Amino acid sequence: CASSRTGSNTDTQYF. The chain couples TRBV5-4 to TRBJ2-3; TRBD1 matches 8 bases. The CDR3 loop spans 15 amino acids. Per germline, CDR1 SGHNT and CDR2 YYREEE (reference sequence). Trimming took 4 bases from V and 2 from J; bases not matched to a gene: 6.

The chain has TRBV6-6 and TRBJ2-7; D is unresolved. This CDR3 region has 14 residues. Per the germline V gene, CDR1 is MNHNY and CDR2 is SVGAGI (reference sequence). The V gene lost 6 bases and the J gene lost 4 bases, with 16 bases spanning the gap. CDR3 sequence reads: CASSISSMGYEQYF. The CDR3 DNA reads TGTGCCAGCAGCATCTCCAGTATGGGGTACGAGCAGTACTTC.

The chain employs TRBV28 and TRBJ2-1, with a possible D match to TRBD1 (7 bases). The V gene's germline CDR1 is MDHEN and CDR2 SYDVKM. This CDR3 has 13 residues. V was shortened by 8 bases and J by 6 bases, with 14 bases between the two germline ends. The CDR3 bases are TGTGCCAGCCGAACCAGGGGGGTCAATGAGCAGTTCTTC. It is translated as CASRTRGVNEQFF.

CDR3 sequence: CASRRGFSYSPLHF. CDR3 sequence (DNA): TGTGCCAGCAGACGGGGTTTTAGTTATTCACCCCTCCACTTT. The V call is TRBV11-2, the J call TRBJ1-6; no clear D. With 6 bases removed from V and 8 bases from J, the gap between germline ends came to 14 bases. Germline V gives CDR1 SGHAT, CDR2 FQNNGV. The CDR3 consists of 14 residues.

The J gene is TRBJ2-2, the V gene TRBV4-1; D is ambiguous. The length of the CDR3 is 14 residues. Trimming shortened V by 1 base and J by 0 bases, and 3 bases separated the two germline ends. Germline V gene sequence: CDR1 MGHRA, CDR2 YSYEKL. CDR3 protein: CASSQVTNTGELFF. CDR3 DNA: TGCGCCAGCAGCCAAGTCACGAACACCGGGGAGCTGTTTTTT.

The V gene is TRBV7-2, the J gene TRBJ2-3, with D perhaps TRBD1 (5 bases). V dropped 5 bases and J dropped 2 bases, with 14 bases sitting between them. Germline V gene data show CDR1 as SGHTA and CDR2 as FQGNSA. The CDR3 is 15 amino acids. In nucleotides, the CDR3 is TGTGCCAGCAGCACTCAGGGCGGCCTCACAGATACGCAGTATTTT. Amino acid sequence: CASSTQGGLTDTQYF.

J is TRBJ1-3 and V is TRBV9; D is unclear. V shed 0 bases and J shed 2 bases, with 12 bases lying between them. The CDR3 sequence is 16 residues long. CDR1 and CDR2 from the germline V gene are SGDLS and YYNGEE. The chain's CDR3 is CASSVESTFTGNTIYF. The CDR3 DNA sequence: TGTGCCAGCAGCGTAGAATCCACATTCACTGGAAACACCATATATTTT.

The chain couples TRBV7-9 to TRBJ2-5; 12 bases agree with TRBD2. The germline V gene has CDR1 SEHNR and CDR2 FQNEAQ (reference sequence). CDR3 size: 17 residues. V gave up 2 bases and J gave up 2 bases; unmatched junction bases: 6. In DNA, the CDR3 is TGTGCCAGCAGCTTACGAGGACTAGCGGGGCCGCAAGAGACCCAGTACTTC. The encoded protein is CASSLRGLAGPQETQYF.

The DNA for the CDR3 is TGTGCCAGCAGCTTAGTGGCTCTTGCTCGCTCGAACACCGGGGAGCTGTTTTTT. Its protein is CASSLVALARSNTGELFF. This chain joins TRBV7-2 and TRBJ2-2, with no clear D. Trimming left V 1 base short and J 0 bases short, with 15 bases between. The CDR3 sequence is 18 residues long. From germline, CDR1 is SGHTA and CDR2 FQGNSA.

This chain uses TRBV27 with TRBJ1-1; D may be TRBD1 (5 bases). Trimming took 0 bases from V and 4 from J, leaving 12 bases between them. CDR1 is MNHEY and CDR2 is SMNVEV in the germline V gene (reference sequence). The CDR3 length is 15 residues. The DNA of the CDR3 is TGTGCCAGCAGTTTATCATCAGGGAGTAGCACTGAAGCTTTCTTT. Encoded protein: CASSLSSGSSTEAFF.

The genes are TRBV6-1 and TRBJ2-7; D not certain. The V end lost 2 bases, the J end lost 4 bases, and 6 bases lay between the germline ends. Germline V gives CDR1 MNHNS, CDR2 SASEGT. CDR3 length equals 12 residues. DNA of the CDR3: TGTGCCAGCAGTGAAAGAGTTTACGAGCAGTACTTC. Its protein is CASSERVYEQYF.

The chain carries TRBV19 and TRBJ1-2; D perhaps matches TRBD1 (6 bases). Germline V lookup: CDR1 LNHDA, CDR2 SQIVND (reference sequence). The CDR3 is made up of 15 amino acids. Trimming shortened V by 3 bases and J by 1 base, and 12 bases separated the two germline ends. The CDR3 spells CASSIQGRGNYGYTF. CDR3 DNA: TGTGCCAGTAGTATTCAGGGCAGGGGTAACTATGGCTACACCTTC.

The rearrangement links TRBV10-1 to TRBJ2-1; D gene ambiguous. The length of the CDR3 is 11 residues. V lost 6 bases and J 7 bases, leaving 7 bases between the germline ends. Germline V CDR1 and CDR2: WNHNN, SYGVQD (reference sequence). The DNA for the CDR3 is TGCGCCAGCAGCCTGGGGAATGAGCAGTTCTTC. Amino acid sequence: CASSLGNEQFF.

The chain links TRBV15 to TRBJ2-1, with D possibly being TRBD1 or TRBD2 (5 bases each). Germline V gene sequence: CDR1 LNHNV, CDR2 YYDKDF (reference sequence). The V gene lost 3 bases and the J gene lost 6 bases, with 12 bases spanning the gap. The CDR3 covers 14 residues. CDR3 region: CATSSEGRANEQFF. CDR3 bases: TGTGCCACCAGCAGTGAGGGACGAGCCAATGAGCAGTTCTTC.